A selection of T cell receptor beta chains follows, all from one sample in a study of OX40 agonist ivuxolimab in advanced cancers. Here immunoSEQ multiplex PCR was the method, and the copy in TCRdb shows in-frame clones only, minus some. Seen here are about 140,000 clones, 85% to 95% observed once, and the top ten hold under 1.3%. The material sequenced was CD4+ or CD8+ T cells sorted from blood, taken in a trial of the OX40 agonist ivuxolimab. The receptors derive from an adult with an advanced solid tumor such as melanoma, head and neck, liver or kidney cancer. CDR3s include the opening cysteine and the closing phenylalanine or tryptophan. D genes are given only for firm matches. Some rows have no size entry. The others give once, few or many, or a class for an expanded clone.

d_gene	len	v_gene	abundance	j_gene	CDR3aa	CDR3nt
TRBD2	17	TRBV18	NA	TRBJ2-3	CASSPQGSGGATDTQYF	TGTGCCAGCTCACCACAGGGTAGCGGGGGGGCCACAGATACGCAGTATTTT
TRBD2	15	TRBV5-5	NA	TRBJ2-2	CASSSGTSGTGELFF	TGTGCCAGCAGCTCGGGGACTAGCGGGACCGGGGAGCTGTTTTTT
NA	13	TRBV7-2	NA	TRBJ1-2	CASRYQGTYGYTF	TGTGCCAGCAGATACCAGGGGACTTATGGCTACACCTTC
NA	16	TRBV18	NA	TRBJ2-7	CASSPESGRTTYEQYF	TGTGCCAGCTCACCCGAGTCCGGCAGGACCACCTACGAGCAGTACTTC
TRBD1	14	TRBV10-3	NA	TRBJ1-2	CASAIRGQGRGYTF	TGTGCCAGCGCCATCCGCGGACAGGGTCGCGGCTACACCTTC
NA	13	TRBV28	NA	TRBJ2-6	CASTDNGANVLTF	TGTGCCAGCACCGATAATGGGGCCAACGTCCTGACTTTC
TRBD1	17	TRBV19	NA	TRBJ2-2	CASSSRFRQGDTGELFF	TGTGCCAGTAGTTCCCGATTCCGACAGGGCGACACCGGGGAGCTGTTTTTT
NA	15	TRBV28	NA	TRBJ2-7	CASRDSGTLTYEQYF	TGTGCCAGCAGGGACTCCGGGACCTTAACCTACGAGCAGTACTTC
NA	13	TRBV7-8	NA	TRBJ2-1	CASRGQTVNEQFF	TGTGCCAGCAGGGGGCAGACAGTGAATGAGCAGTTCTTC
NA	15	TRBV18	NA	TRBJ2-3	CASSPTLSSTDTQYF	TGTGCCAGCTCACCTACCCTCAGCAGCACAGATACGCAGTATTTT
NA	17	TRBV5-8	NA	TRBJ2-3	CASTKAAPLVSTDTQYF	TGTGCCAGCACCAAGGCGGCCCCTTTAGTTTCAACAGATACGCAGTATTTT
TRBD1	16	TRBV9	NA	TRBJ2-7	CASSVAPTGGSYEQYF	TGTGCCAGCAGCGTAGCTCCGACAGGGGGTTCCTACGAGCAGTACTTC
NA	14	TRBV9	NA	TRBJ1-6	CASSVGGPGPPLHF	TGTGCCAGCAGCGTAGGCGGCCCAGGGCCACCCCTCCACTTT
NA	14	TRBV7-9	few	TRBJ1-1	CASSPRRLNTEAFF	TGTGCCAGCAGCCCACGCCGGTTGAACACTGAAGCTTTCTTT
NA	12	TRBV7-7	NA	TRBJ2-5	CASSRLRETQYF	TGTGCTAGCAGCCGCCTCCGGGAGACCCAGTACTTC
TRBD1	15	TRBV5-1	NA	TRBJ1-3	CASSVQGAPGNTIYF	TGCGCCAGCAGCGTACAGGGGGCGCCCGGAAACACCATATATTTT
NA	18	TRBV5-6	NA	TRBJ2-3	CASSLRWVRAGATDTQYF	TGTGCCAGCAGCTTGAGATGGGTCCGGGCGGGGGCGACAGATACGCAGTATTTT
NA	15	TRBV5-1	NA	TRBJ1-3	CASSFGSSSGNTIYF	TGCGCCAGCAGCTTCGGCAGCTCCTCTGGAAACACCATATATTTT
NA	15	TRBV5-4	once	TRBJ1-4	CASSLGQATNEKLFF	TGTGCCAGCAGCTTGGGGCAGGCAACTAATGAAAAACTGTTTTTT
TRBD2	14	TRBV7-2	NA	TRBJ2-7	CASSLGTSSYEQYF	TGTGCCAGCAGCTTGGGGACTAGTTCGTACGAGCAGTACTTC
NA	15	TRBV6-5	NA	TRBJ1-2	CASSYSTGGGYGYTF	TGTGCCAGCAGTTACTCGACAGGAGGGGGATATGGCTACACCTTC
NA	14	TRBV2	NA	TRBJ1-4	CASRTVSTNEKLFF	TGTGCCAGCAGGACCGTTTCAACTAATGAAAAACTGTTTTTT
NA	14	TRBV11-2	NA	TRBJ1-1	CASSLDWGPTGAFF	TGTGCCAGCAGCTTAGATTGGGGACCGACGGGGGCTTTCTTT
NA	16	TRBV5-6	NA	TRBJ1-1	CASNIWAGAGNTEAFF	TGTGCCAGCAACATTTGGGCAGGGGCTGGAAACACTGAAGCTTTCTTT
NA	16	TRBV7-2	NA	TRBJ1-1	CASSLGAATMNTEAFF	TGTGCCAGCAGCTTAGGAGCGGCAACCATGAACACTGAAGCTTTCTTT
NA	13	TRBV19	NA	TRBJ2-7	CASRRTEGHEQYF	TGTGCCAGTAGGAGGACTGAGGGACACGAGCAGTACTTC
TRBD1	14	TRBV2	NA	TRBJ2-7	CASNGQGSAYEQYF	TGTGCCAGCAATGGACAGGGGAGTGCCTACGAGCAGTACTTC
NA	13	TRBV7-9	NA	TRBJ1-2	CASSLAGYGGYTF	TGTGCCAGCAGCTTAGCGGGTTACGGTGGCTACACCTTC
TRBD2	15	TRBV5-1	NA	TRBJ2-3	CASSFGGYGTDTQYF	TGCGCCAGCAGCTTCGGGGGGTACGGGACAGATACGCAGTATTTT
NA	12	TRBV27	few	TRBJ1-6	CASTQNSSPLHF	TGTGCCAGCACCCAAAACAGTTCACCCCTCCACTTT
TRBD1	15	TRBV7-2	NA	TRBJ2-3	CASSRKGAGTDTQYF	TGTGCCAGCAGTAGAAAGGGGGCCGGGACAGATACGCAGTATTTT
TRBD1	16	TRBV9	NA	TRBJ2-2	CASSATGTGRTGELFF	TGTGCCAGCAGCGCGACCGGGACAGGGAGAACCGGGGAGCTGTTTTTT
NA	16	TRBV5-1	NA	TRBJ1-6	CASRTKAGSYNSPLHF	TGCGCCAGCAGGACGAAGGCGGGCTCCTATAATTCACCCCTCCACTTT
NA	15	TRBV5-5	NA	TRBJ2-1	CASSAYMSSYNEQFF	TGTGCCAGCAGCGCATACATGAGCTCCTACAATGAGCAGTTCTTC
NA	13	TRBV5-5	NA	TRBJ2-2	CASSFAVGGELFF	TGTGCCAGCAGCTTCGCCGTCGGCGGGGAGCTGTTTTTT
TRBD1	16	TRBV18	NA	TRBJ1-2	CASSPPNLQGDCGYTF	TGTGCCAGCTCACCACCGAACTTACAGGGGGATTGTGGCTACACCTTC
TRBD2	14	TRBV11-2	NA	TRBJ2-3	CASSSSLAGYTQYF	TGTGCCAGCAGCTCGTCCCTAGCGGGGTATACGCAGTATTTT
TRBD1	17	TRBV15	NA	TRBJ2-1	CATSRDFRQGAYNEQFF	TGTGCCACCAGCAGAGATTTCAGACAGGGAGCCTACAATGAGCAGTTCTTC
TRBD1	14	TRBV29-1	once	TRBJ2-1	CSVSQGTSDNEQFF	TGCAGCGTGTCACAGGGGACGTCCGACAATGAGCAGTTCTTC
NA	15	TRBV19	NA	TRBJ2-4	CASNPDLLAKNIQYF	TGTGCCAGTAACCCCGACTTGCTAGCCAAAAACATTCAGTACTTC
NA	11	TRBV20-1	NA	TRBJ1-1	CSARDGIEPFF	TGCAGTGCTAGAGACGGGATCGAGCCTTTCTTT
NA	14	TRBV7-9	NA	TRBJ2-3	CASSLGLSTDTQYF	TGTGCCAGCAGCTTAGGACTTAGCACAGATACGCAGTATTTT
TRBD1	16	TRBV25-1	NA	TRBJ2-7	CASSEYGTGAAYEQYF	TGTGCCAGCAGTGAATACGGGACAGGGGCCGCCTACGAGCAGTACTTC
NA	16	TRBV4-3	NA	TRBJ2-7	CASSQDGPDSSYEQYF	TGCGCCAGCAGCCAAGATGGGCCAGACAGCTCCTACGAGCAGTACTTC
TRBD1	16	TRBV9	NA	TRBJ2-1	CASSVAGAGGTNEQFF	TGTGCCAGCAGCGTAGCTGGGGCAGGGGGTACGAATGAGCAGTTCTTC
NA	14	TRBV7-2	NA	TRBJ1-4	CASSPGTWGEKLFF	TGTGCCAGCAGCCCCGGGACATGGGGGGAAAAACTGTTTTTT
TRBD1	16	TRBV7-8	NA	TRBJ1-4	CASSLAPGQGGEKLFF	TGTGCCAGCAGCTTAGCGCCGGGACAGGGTGGTGAAAAACTGTTTTTT
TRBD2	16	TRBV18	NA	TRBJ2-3	CASSSLAGTSSDTQYF	TGTGCCAGCTCATCGTTAGCGGGAACGAGTTCAGATACGCAGTATTTT
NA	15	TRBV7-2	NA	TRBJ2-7	CASSLGGYLTYEQYF	TGTGCCAGCAGCTTAGGGGGCTACCTAACCTACGAGCAGTACTTC
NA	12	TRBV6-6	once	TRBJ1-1	CASSYLGTEAFF	TGTGCCAGCAGTTACCTCGGCACTGAAGCTTTCTTT
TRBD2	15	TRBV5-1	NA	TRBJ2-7	CASSLDGTMGVEQYF	TGCGCCAGCAGCTTGGATGGGACTATGGGGGTCGAGCAGTACTTC